This note documents a single TCR beta chain sequence. What it recognizes is unknown. The data are from a study of CD8 T cells in ankylosing spondylitis. Study-level points and caveats: Clones linked to the disease showed a CD8+ phenotype. They occurred at relatively low frequencies in peripheral blood. What seemed typical of ankylosing spondylitis blood was a TCR beta motif built from fewer than ten highly homologous variants. Clones linked to disease were reported to show significant enrichment in matched ankylosing spondylitis synovial fluid. Reports of some motif variants in reactive arthritis synovial fluid and blood predate this one.

This CDR3 contains 17 residues. V lost 0 bases and J 0 bases, leaving 12 bases between the germline ends. Germline lookup yields CDR1 MNHEY and CDR2 SVGAGI. With molecular barcodes, quantitative 5'-RACE was used to make the TCR beta libraries. TCRdb reprocessed the 5' RACE reads with MiXCR, giving one entry per CDR3 protein. The table has approximately 400,000 distinct CDR3 sequences, about 15% seen once. The TCR comes from a male donor with ankylosing spondylitis. The rearrangement joins TRBV6-5 to TRBJ1-3; no firm D call. Sequencing input: blood, either unsorted or a sorted T cell fraction (not recorded which). The CDR3 sequence is CASSYSGQVVSGNTIYF. In DNA, the CDR3 is TGTGCCAGCAGTTACTCCGGGCAGGTCGTCTCTGGAAACACCATATATTTT.